The next 7 T cell receptor beta chains were all read from a single sample in a study of early T cells in non-severe SARS-CoV-2 infection. TCRdb re-called the 5' RACE reads through MiXCR, storing one row per CDR3 protein. There are more than 60,000 distinct CDR3 sequences in the sample; less than 15% occur only once, and about 6% lies in the top ten. What was sequenced was whole blood. The receptors derive from an adult who was a healthcare worker with PCR-confirmed SARS-CoV-2 infection or an uninfected control (not recorded which).

This clonotype has more than one count but fewer than ten. The rearrangement links TRBV29-1 to TRBJ2-1; no clear D. The CDR3 has 11 amino acids. V was trimmed by 4 bases and J by 10 bases, leaving 11 bases between them. Germline V gives CDR1 SQVTM, CDR2 ANQGSEA. Here the CDR3 DNA reads TGCAGCGTTGGTTGGGTAGAGGAGCAGTTCTTC. This encodes CSVGWVEEQFF.

This clonotype was seen only a few times. The chain combines TRBV27 with TRBJ2-1; no firm D call. CDR3 length: 13 amino acids. From germline, CDR1 is MNHEY and CDR2 SMNVEV (reference sequence). The V end was cut by 3 bases, the J end by 9 bases, with 12 bases between. The CDR3 DNA is TGTGCCAGCAGTTTGTATCTAGGTGGTGAGCAGTTCTTC. It yields the protein CASSLYLGGEQFF.

This clonotype was observed many times. This sequence joins TRBV5-4 and TRBJ2-3; TRBD1 might be the D (5 bases). The CDR3 is 13 residues long. Trimming cost V 2 bases and J 4 bases, with 8 bases left between them. CDR1 and CDR2 (germline): SGHNT, YYREEE (reference sequence). The CDR3 DNA reads as TGTGCCAGCAGCTTAGGGGTATCAGATACGCAGTATTTT. Its protein product is CASSLGVSDTQYF.

V and J are TRBV6-5 and TRBJ2-7, with D possibly TRBD2 on 5 matching bases. With 0 bases removed from V and 0 bases from J, the gap between germline ends came to 9 bases. Germline lookup yields CDR1 MNHEY and CDR2 SVGAGI. This CDR3 has 15 amino acids. CDR3 sequence (DNA): TGTGCCAGCAGTTACTCCGGGGTGCCCTCCTACGAGCAGTACTTC. Translation: CASSYSGVPSYEQYF.

This clonotype was detected ten times or more. V gene TRBV20-1 combines with J gene TRBJ1-1, with 9 bases identical to TRBD1. The CDR3 contains 15 residues. V shed 1 base, J shed 5 bases, and the junction held 8 bases outside the gene matches. Germline CDR1 reads DFQATT; CDR2 reads SNEGSKA (reference sequence). The CDR3 here is CSARGTGDLVTEAFF. Written as DNA, the CDR3 is TGCAGTGCTAGAGGGACAGGGGATTTGGTAACTGAAGCTTTCTTT.

This clonotype occurred many times. This chain links TRBV20-1 with TRBJ1-5; the D is unclear. The V end was cut by 2 bases, the J end by 0 bases, with 8 bases between. CDR3 length equals 14 residues. Per germline, CDR1 DFQATT and CDR2 SNEGSKA (reference sequence). CDR3 region: CSARKQYSNQPQHF. In DNA form, the CDR3 reads TGCAGTGCTAGAAAACAGTATAGCAATCAGCCCCAGCATTTT.

This chain connects TRBV3-1 to TRBJ2-1, with a tentative D call TRBD2 (6 bases). The V gene's germline CDR1 is LGHDT and CDR2 YNNKEL (reference sequence). The CDR3 contains 17 residues. The germline V and J ends were trimmed by 3 bases and 7 bases, with 22 bases remaining between them. The CDR3 DNA reads as TGTGCCAGCAGCCAGGCTCGCGGGGCCGGTGCCCTTAATGAGCAGTTCTTC. Its protein is CASSQARGAGALNEQFF.